Listed here are 26 T cell receptor beta chains from one sample, sequenced in a study of cytomegalovirus exposure and HLA in healthy donors. Primers: 60 Vbeta forward and 13 Jbeta reverse. Repertoires were generated with immunoSEQ multiplex PCR, while TCRdb's copy carries only in-frame clones and drops some. The listing contains some 48,000 clones. The sequenced sample consisted of PBMCs. Receptors were obtained from a male donor in good health and CMV-seropositive.

The chain has TRBV6-6 and TRBJ2-7; 9 bases fit TRBD1. The V gene's germline CDR1 is MNHNY and CDR2 SVGAGI (reference sequence). Trimming at V came to 6 bases and at J to 4 bases, leaving 4 bases not matched to a gene. The CDR3 length is 13 residues. This CDR3 reads CASSRDRAYEQYF. The CDR3 DNA follows: TGTGCCAGCAGCCGGGACAGGGCTTACGAGCAGTACTTC.

This sequence joins TRBV5-5 and TRBJ2-5, with 8 bases aligning to TRBD1. Germline V lookup: CDR1 SGHKS, CDR2 YYEKEE (reference sequence). The CDR3 covers 17 residues. V lost 0 bases, J lost 2 bases, and 9 bases stayed unmatched. The chain's CDR3 is CASSLGPRGPEQETQYF. The CDR3 DNA follows: TGTGCCAGCAGCTTGGGACCCAGGGGGCCGGAGCAAGAGACCCAGTACTTC.

This chain uses TRBV2 with TRBJ2-5; D is possibly TRBD2 (5 bases). This CDR3 comprises 11 residues. Germline V gene sequence: CDR1 SNHLY, CDR2 FYNNEI. The germline V and J ends were trimmed by 6 bases and 11 bases, with 13 bases remaining between them. CDR3 coding DNA: TGTGCCAGCAGATACGGGGATGAGCAGTACTTC. Its translation: CASRYGDEQYF.

The rearrangement joins TRBV6-1 to TRBJ1-1; TRBD1 is a possible D gene (6 bases). Germline CDR1 and CDR2: MNHNS and SASEGT. The CDR3 totals 13 residues. With 1 base removed from V and 12 bases from J, the gap between germline ends came to 15 bases. Here the CDR3 DNA reads TGTGCCAGCAGTGAAGATCACAGGGCCTCGACTTTCTTT. It codes for CASSEDHRASTFF.

The chain couples TRBV27 to TRBJ2-7; TRBD1 might be the D (5 bases). V was clipped by 4 bases and J by 6 bases, with 13 bases between them. The CDR3 is made up of 13 amino acids. CDR1 and CDR2 (germline): MNHEY, SMNVEV (reference sequence). CDR3 in amino acids: CASSWSQGFEQYF. For the CDR3, the DNA is TGTGCCAGCAGTTGGTCGCAGGGTTTCGAGCAGTACTTC.

V and J are TRBV6-5 and TRBJ2-7, with 8 bases fitting TRBD1. In germline, CDR1 is MNHEY, CDR2 SVGAGI. Trimming took 4 bases from V and 2 from J; bases not matched to a gene: 4. The CDR3 spans 14 residues. The CDR3: CASSLDRAPYEQYF. CDR3 nucleotide sequence: TGTGCCAGCAGTTTGGACAGGGCCCCCTACGAGCAGTACTTC.

The V call is TRBV19, the J call TRBJ2-7; 7 bases align to TRBD1. The CDR3 has 15 amino acids. The V segment lost 3 bases and the J segment 3 bases; nucleotides outside the gene matches: 8. Germline V gene sequence: CDR1 LNHDA, CDR2 SQIVND (reference sequence). The CDR3 loop reads CASSIPDRDVYEQYF. CDR3 sequence (DNA): TGTGCCAGTAGTATCCCTGACAGGGATGTCTACGAGCAGTACTTC. The full variable domain, completed using reference TRBV19 and TRBJ2-7, is DGGITQSPKYLFRKEGQNVTLSCEQNLNHDAMYWYRQDPGQGLRLIYYSQIVNDFQKGDIAEGYSVSREKKESFPLTVTSAQKNPTAFYLCASSIPDRDVYEQYFGPGTRLTVT.

V is TRBV2 and J is TRBJ2-3; 13 bases agree with TRBD2. The germline V gene encodes CDR1 SNHLY and CDR2 FYNNEI. The V segment lost 1 base and the J segment 3 bases; nucleotides outside the gene matches: 4. The CDR3 runs to 17 residues. The CDR3 region is CASSEVSGLAGTDTQYF. As DNA, the CDR3 is TGTGCCAGCAGTGAAGTTTCGGGACTAGCGGGGACAGATACGCAGTATTTT.

The V and J genes are TRBV29-1 and TRBJ1-2; D might be TRBD1 (6 bases). CDR3 length: 14 residues. From germline, CDR1 is SQVTM and CDR2 ANQGSEA. With 5 bases removed from V and 6 bases from J, the gap between germline ends came to 19 bases. CDR3 region: CSVIRQAPLDGYTF. The CDR3 DNA reads as TGCAGCGTTATACGACAGGCCCCCCTGGATGGCTACACCTTC.

The chain has TRBV29-1 and TRBJ2-7, with D maybe TRBD1 (6 bases). This CDR3 is 12 amino acids long. Looked up from germline, CDR1 is SQVTM and CDR2 is ANQGSEA. The V end was cut by 6 bases, the J end by 2 bases, with 11 bases between. The DNA of the CDR3 is TGCAGCGTATCACAGGGAACCTACGAGCAGTACTTC. This sequence encodes CSVSQGTYEQYF.

The chain links TRBV27 to TRBJ2-7; D may be TRBD1 (6 bases). Germline V lookup: CDR1 MNHEY, CDR2 SMNVEV (reference sequence). The CDR3 spans 13 residues. With 6 bases removed from V and 1 base from J, the gap between germline ends came to 10 bases. The CDR3 region is CASSYRDSYEQYF. Written as DNA, the CDR3 is TGTGCCAGCAGCTACAGGGATTCCTACGAGCAGTACTTC.

The V gene is TRBV9, the J gene TRBJ2-6, with 8 bases fitting TRBD1. V shed 3 bases, J shed 4 bases, and the junction held 6 bases outside the gene matches. Germline-derived CDR1 and CDR2 are SGDLS and YYNGEE. This CDR3 is built from 16 residues. The CDR3 DNA reads as TGTGCCAGCAGCGCCCGGACAGGGTACGGGGCCAACGTCCTGACTTTC. It is translated as CASSARTGYGANVLTF.

The J gene is TRBJ2-7, the V gene TRBV18, with 8 bases matching TRBD1. The germline gives CDR1 KGHSH, CDR2 LQKENI. The V and J ends lost 3 bases and 2 bases, in that order; junction bases with no gene match: 3. The CDR3 length is 14 residues. In DNA, the CDR3 is TGTGCCAGCTCACCGGTGGACAGGGCCTACGAGCAGTACTTC. This encodes CASSPVDRAYEQYF.

The DNA for the CDR3 is TGTGCCAGTAGTCTCTCGGGATATGGCGCCGGCTACACCTTC. It specifies CASSLSGYGAGYTF. This chain uses TRBV19 with TRBJ1-2, with unresolved D. The CDR3 totals 14 residues. The germline V gene has CDR1 LNHDA and CDR2 SQIVND (reference sequence). V was pared by 5 bases and J by 8 bases, with 18 bases between.

Details on this clone: This CDR3 is also generated by other DNA sequences in the sample. J is TRBJ1-1 and V is TRBV9; weak D call: TRBD1 (5 bases). V shed 4 bases and J shed 0 bases, with 7 bases lying between them. The germline V gene encodes CDR1 SGDLS and CDR2 YYNGEE. This CDR3 spans 13 amino acids. The CDR3 DNA follows: TGTGCCAGCAGCCCGGGGGTGAACACTGAAGCTTTCTTT. This encodes CASSPGVNTEAFF.

The chain has TRBV10-3 and TRBJ2-4; TRBD1 might be the D (6 bases). Germline-derived CDR1 and CDR2 are ENHRY and SYGVKD. The CDR3 is 13 residues long. Trimming removed 4 bases from V and 8 bases from J, with 12 bases in between. CDR3 protein: CAISGRRGDIQYF. The CDR3 DNA reads as TGTGCCATCAGTGGTCGCAGGGGTGACATTCAGTACTTC.

The chain's CDR3 is CASSVGPSGAGLDEQFF. CDR3 DNA: TGTGCCAGCAGCGTAGGGCCTAGCGGGGCCGGCTTGGATGAGCAGTTCTTC. The chain has TRBV9 and TRBJ2-1, with 9 bases fitting TRBD2. Germline CDR1 and CDR2: SGDLS and YYNGEE. V dropped 0 bases and J dropped 8; count of bases not matched to a gene: 12. This CDR3 comprises 17 residues.

The chain joins TRBV9 to TRBJ1-3, with D perhaps TRBD1 (6 bases). The V gene lost 0 bases and the J gene lost 3 bases, with 7 bases spanning the gap. The CDR3 length is 14 residues. Germline lookup yields CDR1 SGDLS and CDR2 YYNGEE. As DNA, the CDR3 is TGTGCCAGCAGCGTAGCAGGGGTTGGAAACACCATATATTTT. It is translated as CASSVAGVGNTIYF.

The chain joins TRBV4-2 to TRBJ1-2; D perhaps matches TRBD1 (5 bases). Between the trimmed V and J ends, which lost 0 bases and 7 bases, there was a span of 15 bases. CDR1 and CDR2 (germline): LGHNA, YNFKEQ. There are 15 residues in the CDR3. The CDR3 DNA reads as TGTGCCAGCAGCCAAGATCTGGGGGGATCCGGTGGCTACACCTTC. Translated: CASSQDLGGSGGYTF.

This clone is large by frequency. The chain has TRBV27 and TRBJ2-7; D perhaps matches TRBD2 (6 bases). Trimming left V 2 bases short and J 3 bases short, with 8 bases between. The length of the CDR3 is 13 residues. From germline, CDR1 is MNHEY and CDR2 SMNVEV (reference sequence). The CDR3 sequence is CASSLRGGYEQYF. CDR3 DNA sequence: TGTGCCAGCAGTTTACGGGGAGGCTACGAGCAGTACTTC.

The genes are TRBV11-2 and TRBJ1-2; perhaps TRBD1 as D (5 bases). Germline loops: CDR1 SGHAT, CDR2 FQNNGV. CDR3 length: 15 amino acids. Deletions cut 5 bases from V and 4 bases from J, with 17 bases between. Written as DNA, the CDR3 is TGTGCCAGCAGCCAAGCCCAGGGTGCCCTCTATGGCTACACCTTC. Its protein is CASSQAQGALYGYTF.

This chain uses TRBV4-3 with TRBJ1-3; D is ambiguous. Trimming removed 0 bases from V and 0 bases from J, with 9 bases in between. The CDR3 has 16 amino acids. CDR1 is LGHNA and CDR2 is YSLEER in the germline V gene. CDR3 in amino acids: CASSQDWQVSGNTIYF. CDR3 nucleotide sequence: TGCGCCAGCAGCCAAGATTGGCAGGTCTCTGGAAACACCATATATTTT.

This chain connects TRBV19 to TRBJ1-6, with TRBD1 matching over 7 bases. The CDR3 has 15 amino acids. CDR1 and CDR2 from the germline V gene are LNHDA and SQIVND (reference sequence). The trim removed 1 base at V and 4 bases at J, leaving 1 base unmatched. CDR3 protein: CASSIGQGYNSPLHF. CDR3 nucleotide sequence: TGTGCCAGTAGTATAGGACAGGGATATAATTCACCCCTCCACTTT.

The chain carries TRBV29-1 and TRBJ2-5; the D gene is possibly TRBD1 (6 bases). The J call may be faulty, since TRBJ2-7 better matches the DNA end. CDR3 length: 12 amino acids. Germline V gene data show CDR1 as SQVTM and CDR2 as ANQGSEA. The chain's CDR3 is CSVHQGSYEQYF. The DNA for the CDR3 is TGCAGCGTTCACCAGGGGTCCTACGAGCAGTACTTC.

The J gene is TRBJ1-4, the V gene TRBV9; 7 nucleotides match TRBD1. CDR1 and CDR2 from the germline V gene are SGDLS and YYNGEE. J gave up 1 base and V 4 bases, and 4 bases lay outside the gene matches. The CDR3 runs to 15 residues. CDR3 DNA: TGTGCCAGCAGCACCCGACAGGGAACTAATGAAAAACTGTTTTTT. Its translation is CASSTRQGTNEKLFF.

V usage is TRBV9 and J usage is TRBJ1-2, with D maybe TRBD1 (6 bases). The CDR3 extends over 16 amino acids. Germline CDR1 is SGDLS and CDR2 is YYNGEE. The V and J ends lost 4 bases and 8 bases respectively, with 24 bases between them. The CDR3 is CASSPGGQGGAFGYTF. CDR3 DNA sequence: TGTGCCAGCAGCCCGGGGGGGCAGGGAGGGGCTTTCGGCTACACCTTC. Supplemented by reference TRBV9 and TRBJ1-2, the full variable domain reads DSGVTQTPKHLITATGQRVTLRCSPRSGDLSVYWYQQSLDQGLQFLIQYYNGEERAKGNILERFSAQQFPDLHSELNLSSLELGDSALYFCASSPGGQGGAFGYTFGSGTRLTVV.